This is a list of T cell receptor beta chains from one sample in a study of T cell responses to AZD1222 COVID-19 vaccine. Profiled with immunoSEQ multiplex PCR; TCRdb holds only in-frame clones, not every one. The sample has about 190,000 clones; roughly nine tenths are singletons. The specimen comprised peripheral blood, sampled 28 days after the second dose of the MenACWY control vaccine. The receptors shown here come from an adult who received the MenACWY meningococcal vaccine as a control. The CDR3 runs from the conserved cysteine through the conserved F or W. A D gene is named only where the DNA matches it firmly. Some rows mark clone size as missing; the rest say once, few, many or name a class of expanded clone.

V gene: TRBV5-1
clone size: NA
J gene: TRBJ2-1
D gene: TRBD2
CDR3 DNA: TGCGCCAGCAGCCCCCCTCTCGGGAGGGACTACAATGAGCAGTTCTTC
CDR3 protein: CASSPPLGRDYNEQFF

V gene: TRBV3-1/TRBV3-2
clone size: NA
J gene: TRBJ2-6
D gene: NA
CDR3 DNA: TGTGCCAGCAGCCAGCGATGGGGGCCGGCCAACGTCCTGACTTTC
CDR3 protein: CASSQRWGPANVLTF

V gene: TRBV18
clone size: NA
J gene: TRBJ1-5
D gene: TRBD1
CDR3 DNA: TGTGCCAGCTCACCACCGGGACAGGGGGCCGGACAGCCCCAGCATTTT
CDR3 protein: CASSPPGQGAGQPQHF

V gene: TRBV27
clone size: once
J gene: TRBJ1-2
D gene: TRBD1
CDR3 DNA: TGTGCCAGCAGTGGCTACGGGACAGGGAATGGCTACACCTTC
CDR3 protein: CASSGYGTGNGYTF

V gene: TRBV29-1
clone size: NA
J gene: TRBJ2-1
D gene: NA
CDR3 DNA: TGCAGCCACTCAAATGGGGTCGGCGAGCAGTTCTTC
CDR3 protein: CSHSNGVGEQFF

V gene: TRBV29-1
clone size: NA
J gene: TRBJ2-2
D gene: NA
CDR3 DNA: TGCAGCGTTGGCCTTTGGGGAGCGTCTTCCAACACCGGGGAGCTGTTTTTT
CDR3 protein: CSVGLWGASSNTGELFF

V gene: TRBV25-1
clone size: NA
J gene: TRBJ2-5
D gene: TRBD2
CDR3 DNA: TGTGCCAGCAGTGAATGGGAGCGGGAGAGGAAGACCCAGTACTTC
CDR3 protein: CASSEWERERKTQYF

V gene: TRBV29-1
clone size: NA
J gene: TRBJ2-5
D gene: TRBD2
CDR3 DNA: TGCAGCGTAACGACTAGCGGGAACACGGACCAGTACTTC
CDR3 protein: CSVTTSGNTDQYF

V gene: TRBV27
clone size: NA
J gene: TRBJ1-6
D gene: NA
CDR3 DNA: TGTGCCAGCAGACTAAGTAGGAGGCTCACCTATAATTCACCCCTCCACTTT
CDR3 protein: CASRLSRRLTYNSPLHF

V gene: TRBV5-8
clone size: few
J gene: TRBJ1-1
D gene: NA
CDR3 DNA: TGTGCCAGCAGCTCCACGGGGACATTTAACACTGAAGCTTTCTTT
CDR3 protein: CASSSTGTFNTEAFF

V gene: TRBV5-1
clone size: NA
J gene: TRBJ2-1
D gene: NA
CDR3 DNA: TGCGCCAGCAGCGTCATTAGCTGGACATCGAATGAGCAGTTCTTC
CDR3 protein: CASSVISWTSNEQFF

V gene: TRBV7-9
clone size: once
J gene: TRBJ1-6
D gene: NA
CDR3 DNA: TGTGCCAGCAGCTTAAATCAGAATTCACCCCTCCACTTT
CDR3 protein: CASSLNQNSPLHF

V gene: TRBV27
clone size: NA
J gene: TRBJ1-2
D gene: NA
CDR3 DNA: TGTGCCAGCAGTCTAACACTTAACTATGGCTACACCTTC
CDR3 protein: CASSLTLNYGYTF

V gene: TRBV15
clone size: NA
J gene: TRBJ1-2
D gene: NA
CDR3 DNA: TGTGCCACCAGCAGAGATGGGGCGAGGGGCTACACCTTC
CDR3 protein: CATSRDGARGYTF

V gene: TRBV3-1/TRBV3-2
clone size: NA
J gene: TRBJ2-7
D gene: NA
CDR3 DNA: TGTGCCAGCAGCCAAATTCCCGGGTCCTACGAGCAGTACTTC
CDR3 protein: CASSQIPGSYEQYF

V gene: TRBV6-5
clone size: NA
J gene: TRBJ1-3
D gene: NA
CDR3 DNA: TGTGCCAGCAAGAGGGACCCCTCTGGAAACACCATATATTTT
CDR3 protein: CASKRDPSGNTIYF

V gene: TRBV28
clone size: NA
J gene: TRBJ1-6
D gene: NA
CDR3 DNA: TGTGCCAGCAGGCCGGGGGGAAGGAAATATAATTCACCCCTCCACTTT
CDR3 protein: CASRPGGRKYNSPLHF

V gene: TRBV11-2
clone size: NA
J gene: TRBJ2-7
D gene: TRBD2
CDR3 DNA: TGTGCCAGCAGATTGGGGACTAGCGGGAGTGGGGAGCAGTACTTC
CDR3 protein: CASRLGTSGSGEQYF

V gene: TRBV3-1/TRBV3-2
clone size: NA
J gene: TRBJ1-4
D gene: NA
CDR3 DNA: TGTGCCAGCAGCCCTCTCCGGGCCTCGGAAAAACTGTTTTTT
CDR3 protein: CASSPLRASEKLFF

V gene: TRBV12-5
clone size: few
J gene: TRBJ1-5
D gene: TRBD1
CDR3 DNA: TGTGCTAGTGCCCTCACAGGGGTTGGCAATCAGCCCCAGCATTTT
CDR3 protein: CASALTGVGNQPQHF

V gene: TRBV3-1/TRBV3-2
clone size: NA
J gene: TRBJ2-7
D gene: NA
CDR3 DNA: TGTGCCAGCAGCCAGGAGACGGGGGAGCAGTACTTC
CDR3 protein: CASSQETGEQYF

V gene: TRBV4-3
clone size: NA
J gene: TRBJ2-7
D gene: TRBD1
CDR3 DNA: TGCGCCAGCAGCCACACAGGGGGCTCCTACGAGCAGTACTTC
CDR3 protein: CASSHTGGSYEQYF

V gene: TRBV9
clone size: NA
J gene: TRBJ2-7
D gene: NA
CDR3 DNA: TGTGCCAGCAGCGTAGTTGAAGGCTCGGGGGAGCAGTACTTC
CDR3 protein: CASSVVEGSGEQYF

V gene: TRBV12-5
clone size: once
J gene: TRBJ2-7
D gene: NA
CDR3 DNA: TGTGCTAGTGGTTTGGTACTCTCCTACGAGCAGTACTTC
CDR3 protein: CASGLVLSYEQYF

V gene: TRBV28
clone size: NA
J gene: TRBJ2-5
D gene: TRBD1
CDR3 DNA: TGTGCCAGCCAATTATCACCGACAGGGGGCGTAAGTTACTTC
CDR3 protein: CASQLSPTGGVSYF

V gene: TRBV7-9
clone size: NA
J gene: TRBJ2-2
D gene: NA
CDR3 DNA: TGTGCCAGCAGCTTGACCCGGGCCGACACCGGGGAGCTGTTTTTT
CDR3 protein: CASSLTRADTGELFF

V gene: TRBV7-3
clone size: NA
J gene: TRBJ1-6
D gene: TRBD1
CDR3 DNA: TGTGCCAGCAGCTTAACCCGGTTCTCGACACAGGGGACGGCCCTCCACTTT
CDR3 protein: CASSLTRFSTQGTALHF

V gene: TRBV19
clone size: NA
J gene: TRBJ2-1
D gene: TRBD2
CDR3 DNA: TGTGCCAGTAGTAGCCAAGCGGGAGTTGGGTATGAGCAGTTCTTC
CDR3 protein: CASSSQAGVGYEQFF

V gene: TRBV11-3
clone size: NA
J gene: TRBJ1-1
D gene: NA
CDR3 DNA: TGTGCCAGCAGCTTCGGCCGACCGAGGAACACTGAAGCTTTCTTT
CDR3 protein: CASSFGRPRNTEAFF

V gene: TRBV9
clone size: NA
J gene: TRBJ1-1
D gene: NA
CDR3 DNA: TGTGCCAGCAGCGTAGGAAGCAAGGTCACTGAAGCTTTCTTT
CDR3 protein: CASSVGSKVTEAFF

V gene: TRBV29-1
clone size: once
J gene: TRBJ2-2
D gene: TRBD2
CDR3 DNA: TGCAGCGTGGGGACTAGCGGCACCGGGGAGCTGTTTTTT
CDR3 protein: CSVGTSGTGELFF

V gene: TRBV7-9
clone size: once
J gene: TRBJ2-3
D gene: TRBD2
CDR3 DNA: TGTGCCAGCAGCTTCGGACTAGCCACAGATACGCAGTATTTT
CDR3 protein: CASSFGLATDTQYF

V gene: TRBV27
clone size: NA
J gene: TRBJ1-1
D gene: NA
CDR3 DNA: TGTGCCAGCAGTTTATCGGGGGGAACGAACACTGAAGCTTTCTTT
CDR3 protein: CASSLSGGTNTEAFF

V gene: TRBV11-3
clone size: NA
J gene: TRBJ2-5
D gene: TRBD1
CDR3 DNA: TGTGCCAGCAGCTCACCGGGACAGGGTCGAGAGACCCAGTACTTC
CDR3 protein: CASSSPGQGRETQYF

V gene: TRBV5-4
clone size: NA
J gene: TRBJ2-6
D gene: NA
CDR3 DNA: TGTGCCAGCAGCTGGGGGGTGGCAGCTGGGGCCAACGTCCTGACTTTC
CDR3 protein: CASSWGVAAGANVLTF